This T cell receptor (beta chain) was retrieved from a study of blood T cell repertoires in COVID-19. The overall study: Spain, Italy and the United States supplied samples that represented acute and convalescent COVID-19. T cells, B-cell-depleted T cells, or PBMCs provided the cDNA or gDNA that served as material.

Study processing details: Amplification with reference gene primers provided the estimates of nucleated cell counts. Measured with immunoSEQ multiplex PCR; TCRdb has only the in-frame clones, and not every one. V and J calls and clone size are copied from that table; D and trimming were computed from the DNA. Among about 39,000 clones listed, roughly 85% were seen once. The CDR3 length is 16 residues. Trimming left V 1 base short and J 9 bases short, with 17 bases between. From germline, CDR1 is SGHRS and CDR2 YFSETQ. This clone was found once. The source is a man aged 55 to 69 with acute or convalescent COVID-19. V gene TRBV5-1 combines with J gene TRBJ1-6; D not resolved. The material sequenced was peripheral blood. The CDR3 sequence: CASSLLAGSGVSPLHF. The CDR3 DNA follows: TGCGCCAGCAGCTTGCTGGCGGGGAGCGGGGTTTCACCCCTCCACTTT. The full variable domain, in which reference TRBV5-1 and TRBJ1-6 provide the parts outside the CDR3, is KAGVTQTPRYLIKTRGQQVTLSCSPISGHRSVSWYQQTPGQGLQFLFEYFSETQRNKGNFPGRFSGRQFSNSRSEMNVSTLELGDSALYLCASSLLAGSGVSPLHFGNGTRLTVT.